This T cell receptor beta chain was recovered during a study of Graves' ophthalmopathy and Graves' hyperthyroidism. RNA transcripts were the source from which TCR beta CDR3 regions were amplified. First-round RT-PCR employed HTBI primers, with a second-round multiplex PCR after it. TCRdb ran MiXCR on the multiplex PCR reads and lists one entry per CDR3 protein. The sample lists some 350,000 distinct CDR3 sequences, approximately 18% seen once, with roughly 2.6% in the top ten. This clonotype occurred many times. The sequence came from an adult woman with stable Graves' hyperthyroidism. The sample comprised peripheral blood.

CDR3 region: CASSLKSGLGYTF. The CDR3, as DNA: TGTGCCAGCAGTTTAAAGTCAGGTCTTGGCTACACCTTC. The chain is built from TRBV12-3 or TRBV12-4 and TRBJ1-2; D is unresolved. V lost 2 bases, J lost 7 bases, and 11 bases lay in between. This CDR3 region has 13 residues.